This T cell receptor (beta chain) was observed in a study of shared clonotypes between healthy human individuals. Overall study results and limits: Sorted-subset sequencing, rarefaction showed, was incomplete despite large depth.

V shed 8 bases and J 4 bases; nucleotides not matched to a gene: 4. The CDR3 length is 12 residues. Germline V gene lookup returns CDR1 SQVTM and CDR2 ANQGSEA. A note on this clone: What it binds is unknown.

An even split of each subset's genomic DNA across several immunoSEQ plates was performed. Measured with immunoSEQ multiplex PCR; TCRdb has only the in-frame clones, and not every one. The sample holds some 2,000,000 clones, approximately 96% seen once. The V call is TRBV29-1, the J call TRBJ2-1, with 8 bases lining up with TRBD2. The sequence was collected from a man between 18 and 35 years old in good health. Material for sequencing was naive CD4+ T cells sorted from blood. The subset is: CD45RA+ positively selected. In DNA form, the CDR3 reads TGCAGCCACGGGGGGGGATACAATGAGCAGTTCTTC. Translation gives CSHGGGYNEQFF.